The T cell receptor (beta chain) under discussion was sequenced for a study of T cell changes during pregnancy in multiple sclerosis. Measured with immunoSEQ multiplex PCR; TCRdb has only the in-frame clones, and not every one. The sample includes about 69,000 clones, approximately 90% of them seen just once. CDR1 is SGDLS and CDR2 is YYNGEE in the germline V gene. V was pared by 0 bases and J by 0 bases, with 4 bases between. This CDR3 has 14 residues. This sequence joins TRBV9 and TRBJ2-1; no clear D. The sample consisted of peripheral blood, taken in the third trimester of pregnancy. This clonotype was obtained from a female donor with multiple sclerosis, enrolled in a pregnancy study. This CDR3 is CASSVDSSYNEQFF. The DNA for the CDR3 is TGTGCCAGCAGCGTAGACAGCTCCTACAATGAGCAGTTCTTC.